Listed here are 13 T cell receptor beta chains from one sample, sequenced in a study of blood T cell repertoires in COVID-19. Profiled with immunoSEQ multiplex PCR; TCRdb holds only in-frame clones, not every one. Of 450,000 or so clones in the sample, approximately 90% are singletons; the top ten hold roughly 0.76%. The sequenced sample was peripheral blood. The receptor set was obtained from a man younger than 35 with COVID-19, enrolled during active disease.

This chain joins TRBV12-3 or TRBV12-4 and TRBJ2-7, with D maybe TRBD1 (6 bases). Trimming took 2 bases from V and 6 from J, leaving 11 bases between them. The CDR3 runs to 13 residues. The CDR3 DNA follows: TGTGCCAGCAGTTTACTTGGGGGCGGCGAGCAGTACTTC. It specifies CASSLLGGGEQYF.

The V gene is TRBV5-1, the J gene TRBJ1-1; D is undetermined. Germline CDR1 reads SGHRS; CDR2 reads YFSETQ. CDR3 length: 14 amino acids. The ends were cut back, 2 bases at V and 2 bases at J, with 10 bases in the middle. CDR3 DNA: TGCGCCAGCAGCTTCAAAGGAGGCAACACTGAAGCTTTCTTT. Amino acids: CASSFKGGNTEAFF. Full variable domain (rest looked up from reference TRBV5-1 and TRBJ1-1): KAGVTQTPRYLIKTRGQQVTLSCSPISGHRSVSWYQQTPGQGLQFLFEYFSETQRNKGNFPGRFSGRQFSNSRSEMNVSTLELGDSALYLCASSFKGGNTEAFFGQGTRLTVV.

The genes are TRBV4-1 and TRBJ2-2; the D gene is possibly TRBD2 (5 bases). The CDR3 loop spans 16 amino acids. Germline assignment: CDR1 MGHRA and CDR2 YSYEKL. Trimming shortened V by 1 base and J by 2 bases, and 11 bases separated the two germline ends. CDR3 in amino acids: CASSQVLRGNTGELFF. CDR3 nucleotides: TGCGCCAGCAGCCAAGTTCTTCGGGGTAACACCGGGGAGCTGTTTTTT.

The chain links TRBV7-9 to TRBJ2-1; TRBD2 aligns across 7 bases. Germline assignment: CDR1 SEHNR and CDR2 FQNEAQ (reference sequence). This CDR3 comprises 15 residues. V was pared by 2 bases and J by 1 base, with 2 bases of the junction left unmatched. The CDR3, as DNA: TGTGCCAGCAGCTTACTCGGGGGGTCCTACAATGAGCAGTTCTTC. Its protein is CASSLLGGSYNEQFF.

The rearrangement links TRBV24-1 to TRBJ2-3; TRBD1 matches 9 bases. The CDR3 runs to 17 residues. CDR1 KGHDR and CDR2 SFDVKD come from the germline V gene. V shed 0 bases and J 7 bases; nucleotides not matched to a gene: 10. In nucleotides, the CDR3 is TGTGCCACCAGTGATTTGCCGGGACAGGGTACTGGGTATACGCAGTATTTT. Protein product: CATSDLPGQGTGYTQYF.

V usage is TRBV6-5 and J usage is TRBJ2-7; tentatively, D is TRBD1 (5 bases). The V end was cut by 5 bases, the J end by 2 bases, with 13 bases between. This CDR3 contains 14 residues. Germline CDR1 and CDR2: MNHEY and SVGAGI. The CDR3: CASSRFQGAYEQYF. The DNA for the CDR3 is TGTGCCAGCAGTAGGTTTCAGGGCGCCTACGAGCAGTACTTC.

J is TRBJ1-2 and V is TRBV6-5; D is possibly TRBD1 (6 bases). The CDR3 has 13 amino acids. Germline V lookup: CDR1 MNHEY, CDR2 SVGAGI. V gave up 5 bases and J gave up 3 bases, with 10 bases separating them. The CDR3 loop reads CASSRGQHYGYTF. In DNA form, the CDR3 reads TGTGCCAGCAGTAGAGGACAGCACTATGGCTACACCTTC.

This chain links TRBV14 with TRBJ2-3; D unresolved. From germline, CDR1 is SGHDN and CDR2 FVKESK. V was trimmed by 0 bases and J by 3 bases, leaving 7 bases between them. The CDR3 has 14 residues. As DNA, the CDR3 is TGTGCCAGCAGCCAAGATGTCGGGACAGATACGCAGTATTTT. Translating it yields CASSQDVGTDTQYF.

This clone has just one count. V usage is TRBV12-3 or TRBV12-4 and J usage is TRBJ2-5; D is uncertain. The CDR3 loop spans 12 amino acids. With 3 bases removed from V and 5 bases from J, the gap between germline ends came to 7 bases. The CDR3 region is CASSFLEETQYF. CDR3 bases: TGTGCCAGCAGTTTCTTGGAGGAGACCCAGTACTTC.

This clone was counted only a few times. This chain connects TRBV11-3 to TRBJ1-1; D is undetermined. Germline V CDR1 and CDR2: SGHNT, YENEEA. Trimming cost V 0 bases and J 11 bases, with 10 bases left between them. This CDR3 region has 12 residues. The CDR3 DNA is TGTGCCAGCAGCTTAGATTTCGGGGATGCTTTCTTT. The encoded protein is CASSLDFGDAFF. The complete variable domain, with remaining parts taken from reference TRBV11-3 and TRBJ1-1, reads EAGVVQSPRYKIIEKKQPVAFWCNPISGHNTLYWYLQNLGQGPELLIRYENEEAVDDSQLPKDRFSAERLKGVDSTLKIQPAELGDSAVYLCASSLDFGDAFFGQGTRLTVV.

This chain uses TRBV6-5 with TRBJ2-3; D is unclear. Germline CDR1 reads MNHEY; CDR2 reads SVGAGI. The CDR3 runs to 14 residues. Trimming stripped 2 bases from V and 0 bases from J, with 6 bases between. DNA for the CDR3: TGTGCCAGCAGTTACGATACTAGCACAGATACGCAGTATTTT. Its translation is CASSYDTSTDTQYF.

The rearrangement links TRBV27 to TRBJ2-3, with 9 bases matching TRBD2. The CDR3 totals 16 residues. Looked up from germline, CDR1 is MNHEY and CDR2 is SMNVEV (reference sequence). V gave up 5 bases and J gave up 9 bases; unmatched junction bases: 15. CDR3 residues: CASSPLTAGGPGTQYF. Here the CDR3 DNA reads TGTGCCAGCAGTCCCCTGACAGCGGGAGGCCCGGGGACGCAGTATTTT.

This clone occurred many times. The rearrangement uses TRBV4-2 and TRBJ2-5, with TRBD2 matching over 12 bases. Germline CDR1 LGHNA, CDR2 YNFKEQ. CDR3 length: 16 amino acids. Trimming removed 0 bases from V and 5 bases from J; junction bases left unmatched: 4. The chain's CDR3 is CASSQDLAGGRETQYF. The CDR3 DNA is TGTGCCAGCAGCCAAGATCTAGCGGGGGGGCGGGAGACCCAGTACTTC.